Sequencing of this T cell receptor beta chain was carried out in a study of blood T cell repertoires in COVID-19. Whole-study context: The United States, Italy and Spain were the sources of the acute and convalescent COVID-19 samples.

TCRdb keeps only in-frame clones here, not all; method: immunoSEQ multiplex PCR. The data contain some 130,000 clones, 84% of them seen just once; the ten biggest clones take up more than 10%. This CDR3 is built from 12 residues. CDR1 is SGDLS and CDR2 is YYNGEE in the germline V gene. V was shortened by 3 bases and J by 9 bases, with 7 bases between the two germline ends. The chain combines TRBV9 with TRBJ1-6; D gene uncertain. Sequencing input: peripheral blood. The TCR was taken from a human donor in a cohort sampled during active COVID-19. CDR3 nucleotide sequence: TGTGCCAGCAGCGCTCCGGGTTCACCCCTCCACTTT. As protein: CASSAPGSPLHF.